This TCR beta chain came from a study of identical twins. Study-wide results and limits: An excess of low generation probability was shown by twin-shared out-of-frame alpha sequences.

TCRdb called the 5' RACE reads again in MiXCR, with one record for every CDR3 protein. The sample has 500,000 or so distinct CDR3 sequences, about 20% seen once. As concerns this clonotype: Its antigen remains unidentified.

The data also belong to a second study, concerning T cells expressing NK-cell markers. As that report states: Four of the donors also had these clonotypes leading their CD3+CD56-NKG2C+ fraction.

The receptor was derived from a woman younger than 35 in good health. Sequenced input: CD4+ T cells sorted from blood.

CDR3 DNA: TGTGCCAGCAGCTTAGGGTCCTTCCGGGACAGGGTCCGGGAGACCCAGTACTTC. It translates to CASSLGSFRDRVRETQYF. The chain has TRBV11-1 and TRBJ2-5; 9 nucleotides line up with TRBD1. The CDR3 spans 18 residues. Per the germline V gene, CDR1 is SGHAT and CDR2 is FQDESV (reference sequence). V shed 1 base and J 5 bases; nucleotides not matched to a gene: 14.